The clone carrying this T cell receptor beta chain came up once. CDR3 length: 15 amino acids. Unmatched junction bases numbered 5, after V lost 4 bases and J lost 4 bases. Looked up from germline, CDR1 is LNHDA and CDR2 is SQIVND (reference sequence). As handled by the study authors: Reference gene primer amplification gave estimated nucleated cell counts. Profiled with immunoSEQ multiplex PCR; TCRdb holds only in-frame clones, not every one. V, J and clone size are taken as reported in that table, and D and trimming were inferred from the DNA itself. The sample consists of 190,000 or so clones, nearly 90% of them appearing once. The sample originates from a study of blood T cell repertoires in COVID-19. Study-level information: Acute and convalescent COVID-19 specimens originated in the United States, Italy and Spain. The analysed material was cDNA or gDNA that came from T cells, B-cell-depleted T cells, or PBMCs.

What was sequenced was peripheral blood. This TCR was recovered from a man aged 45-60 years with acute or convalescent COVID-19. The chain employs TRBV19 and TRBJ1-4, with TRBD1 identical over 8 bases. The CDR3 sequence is CASSRTGSYNEKLFF. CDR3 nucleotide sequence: TGTGCCAGTAGTAGGACAGGGAGTTATAATGAAAAACTGTTTTTT.